The clone carrying this T cell receptor beta chain was seen only a few times. Its specificity is unknown. Regarding treatment: oral pan-JAK inhibitor, 5-10 mg twice daily. Peripheral blood, together with lesional scalp punch biopsies, was collected from alopecia areata patients. PBMCs, the starting material, were the source of sorted CD4+ and CD8+ T cells. This specimen belongs to a study of CD8+ T cells in alopecia areata. Study results and caveats: Lesional scalp displayed greater clonality than normal scalp, most notably in alopecia totalis/universalis. Among patients, TCR sharing was less clear than in mice, a difference possibly due in part to HLA diversity in the patient population.

Extracted RNA was reverse transcribed into cDNA, the sequencing template. The protocol was immunoSEQ multiplex PCR, while the TCRdb copy is restricted to in-frame clones and leaves out a portion. The top ten hold 4.5% to 6% of the sample, which has 120,000 or so clones, over 60% seen once. Between the trimmed V and J ends, which lost 2 bases and 5 bases, there was a span of 13 bases. Germline V gives CDR1 MNHEY, CDR2 SVGAGI. This CDR3 is built from 14 residues. The TCR comes from a human donor with alopecia areata. The sequencing used CD4+ T cells sorted from blood, collected at week 4, from a patient treated with tofacitinib. The chain recombines TRBV6-5 with TRBJ2-7; a weak D match, TRBD2 (6 bases). The DNA of the CDR3 is TGTGCCAGCAGTTACAGACTAGAGGTAGACGAGCAGTACTTC. This sequence encodes CASSYRLEVDEQYF.